Shown below are 13 T cell receptor beta chains from a single sample sequenced in a study of blood T cell repertoires in COVID-19 (dated by TCRdb to the early 2020s). Receptor amplification or capture employed the immunoSEQ multiplex PCR assay. The clones in this table, taken by TCRdb from immuneACCESS, are in-frame only. Not every clone is retained; where verified, under half of the shortfall comes from an unresolved V gene, and the cause of the rest is unknown. In all, the sample holds 200,000 to 300,000 clones, and about 88% of those were seen once. The ten largest make up around 5.1% of the sample. The specimen sequenced was peripheral blood. These receptors all stem from a woman aged 55-70 years with COVID-19, enrolled during active disease.

The V call is TRBV7-2, the J call TRBJ1-5; TRBD1 is a possible D gene (5 bases). The CDR3 runs to 14 residues. The V end lost 1 base, the J end lost 7 bases, and 11 bases lay between the germline ends. Germline CDR1 reads SGHTA; CDR2 reads FQGNSA. In DNA, the CDR3 is TGTGCCAGCAGCTTAGAGGGCAGGGTCCAGCCCCAGCATTTT. Protein product: CASSLEGRVQPQHF.

V is TRBV29-1 and J is TRBJ1-5; tentatively, D is TRBD1 (5 bases). The CDR3 runs to 13 residues. Trimming took 6 bases from V and 9 from J, leaving 18 bases between them. Germline values: CDR1 SQVTM, CDR2 ANQGSEA. The DNA of the CDR3 is TGCAGCGTCGGCGGGGGGTTACGTGGGCCCCAGCATTTT. It is translated as CSVGGGLRGPQHF.

V usage is TRBV5-1 and J usage is TRBJ1-4; no clear D gene. The V gene's germline CDR1 is SGHRS and CDR2 YFSETQ. Trimming removed 0 bases from V and 4 bases from J, with 13 bases in between. The CDR3 extends over 16 amino acids. The CDR3 region is CASSLVPRAINEKLFF. CDR3 sequence (DNA): TGCGCCAGCAGCTTGGTTCCGAGGGCGATTAATGAAAAACTGTTTTTT.

This chain joins TRBV5-1 and TRBJ2-7, with 7 positions matching TRBD2. The V gene end was trimmed by 4 bases and the J gene end by 0 bases; junction bases not matched to a gene: 7. The CDR3 extends over 15 amino acids. Germline CDR1 and CDR2: SGHRS and YFSETQ. DNA for the CDR3: TGCGCCAGCAGCCCTAGCGGCAACCCCTCCTACGAGCAGTACTTC. This gives the protein CASSPSGNPSYEQYF. The full variable domain, completed using reference TRBV5-1 and TRBJ2-7, is KAGVTQTPRYLIKTRGQQVTLSCSPISGHRSVSWYQQTPGQGLQFLFEYFSETQRNKGNFPGRFSGRQFSNSRSEMNVSTLELGDSALYLCASSPSGNPSYEQYFGPGTRLTVT.

The V gene is TRBV5-1, the J gene TRBJ2-3, with TRBD1 as a possible D gene (6 bases). Germline V gene lookup returns CDR1 SGHRS and CDR2 YFSETQ. Trimming removed 1 base at V and 2 bases at J, with 14 bases between. CDR3 length: 16 residues. CDR3 in amino acids: CASSLLPGDNTDTQYF. DNA of the CDR3: TGCGCCAGCAGCTTGCTCCCCGGGGACAACACAGATACGCAGTATTTT.

The chain links TRBV6-2 or TRBV6-3 to TRBJ2-1, with a possible D match to TRBD1 (5 bases). Germline CDR1 and CDR2: MNHEY and SVGEGT. Between the trimmed V and J ends, which lost 4 bases and 8 bases, there was a span of 12 bases. The CDR3 covers 13 residues. CDR3 residues: CASSLTGAHEQFF. For the CDR3, the DNA is TGTGCCAGCAGTTTAACTGGGGCCCATGAGCAGTTCTTC.

The chain is built from TRBV6-5 and TRBJ1-3; possible D gene TRBD1, 5 bases. The CDR3 runs 15 residues. The V end lost 6 bases, the J end lost 6 bases, and 18 bases lay between the germline ends. The germline CDR1 and CDR2 sequences are MNHEY and SVGAGI. CDR3 DNA: TGTGCCAGCAGCTTAAGCCAAGGGGAAGCAAACACCATATATTTT. Translation gives CASSLSQGEANTIYF.

The chain has TRBV19 and TRBJ2-1, with 11 nucleotides matching TRBD2. V lost 3 bases to trimming and J lost 9 bases; unmatched junction nucleotides: 4. The germline CDR1 and CDR2 sequences are LNHDA and SQIVND (reference sequence). This CDR3 contains 14 residues. CDR3 loop: CASSMGLAGGEQFF. DNA of the CDR3: TGTGCCAGTAGTATGGGCCTAGCGGGAGGTGAGCAGTTCTTC.

Note on this clone: One end of the junction varies from germline; a read error may be responsible. The chain recombines TRBV28 with TRBJ1-1; D gene unclear. This CDR3 spans 12 amino acids. Germline-derived CDR1 and CDR2 are MDHEN and SYDVKM. In DNA, the CDR3 is TGTGCCAGCAGTTCTTCCCGGGCGGGCAAGCTCTTT. This sequence encodes CASSSSRAGKLF.

The rearrangement joins TRBV28 to TRBJ2-7, with TRBD2 matching over 11 bases. The CDR3 has 14 amino acids. Per the germline V gene, CDR1 is MDHEN and CDR2 is SYDVKM. Germline trimming cut 6 bases from V and 2 bases from J; bases unmatched to any gene: 3. In DNA form, the CDR3 reads TGTGCCAGCAGAGGACTAGCGGGTACCTACGAGCAGTACTTC. It yields the protein CASRGLAGTYEQYF. The full variable domain, in which reference TRBV28 and TRBJ2-7 provide the parts outside the CDR3, is DVKVTQSSRYLVKRTGEKVFLECVQDMDHENMFWYRQDPGLGLRLIYFSYDVKMKEKGDIPEGYSVSREKKERFSLILESASTNQTSMYLCASRGLAGTYEQYFGPGTRLTVT.

This chain joins TRBV3-1 (or the pseudogene TRBV3-2) and TRBJ1-6; D not resolved. The V and J ends lost 3 bases and 8 bases respectively, with 11 bases between them. The CDR3 sequence is 14 residues long. Germline values: CDR1 LGHDT, CDR2 YNNKEL (reference sequence). The CDR3 protein is CASSQSGSHSPLHF. CDR3 nucleotide sequence: TGTGCCAGCAGCCAGTCCGGGAGCCATTCACCCCTCCACTTT.

The V gene is TRBV2, the J gene TRBJ1-1; D unclear. V dropped 4 bases and J dropped 4 bases, with 4 bases sitting between them. Germline V gives CDR1 SNHLY, CDR2 FYNNEI. This CDR3 has 11 residues. CDR3 residues: CASSVLTEAFF. The DNA of the CDR3 is TGTGCCAGCAGTGTTCTCACTGAAGCTTTCTTT.

The genes are TRBV6-5 and TRBJ2-7; TRBD1 matches 7 bases. The trim removed 5 bases at V and 3 bases at J, leaving 7 bases unmatched. Germline lookup yields CDR1 MNHEY and CDR2 SVGAGI. The length of the CDR3 is 14 residues. The CDR3 is CASSRQGGGYEQYF. The CDR3 DNA sequence: TGTGCCAGCAGTAGACAGGGCGGAGGCTACGAGCAGTACTTC.